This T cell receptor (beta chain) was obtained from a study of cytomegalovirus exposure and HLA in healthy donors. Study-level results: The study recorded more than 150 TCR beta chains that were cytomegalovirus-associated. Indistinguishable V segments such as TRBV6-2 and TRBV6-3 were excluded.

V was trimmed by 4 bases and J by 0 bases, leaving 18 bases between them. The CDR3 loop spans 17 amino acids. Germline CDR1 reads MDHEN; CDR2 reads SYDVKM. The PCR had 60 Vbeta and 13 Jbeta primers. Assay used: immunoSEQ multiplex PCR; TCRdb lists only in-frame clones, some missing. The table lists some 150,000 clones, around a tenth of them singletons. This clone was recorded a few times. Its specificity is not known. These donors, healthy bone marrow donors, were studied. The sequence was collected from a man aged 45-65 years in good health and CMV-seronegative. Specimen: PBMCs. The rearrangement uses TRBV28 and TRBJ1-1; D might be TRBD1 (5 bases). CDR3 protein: CASSSARGGKMNTEAFF. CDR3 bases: TGTGCCAGCAGTTCTGCCCGGGGGGGAAAAATGAACACTGAAGCTTTCTTT.